This T cell receptor beta chain was sequenced for a study of shared clonotypes between healthy human individuals (dated by TCRdb to the early 2020s). At the level of the whole study: The cohort comprised a couple of women and a few men aged 18 to 49 years. Per donor, three plates each were used for CD4 naive and CD4 memory, two for CD8 naive, and one for CD8 memory. Each donor's leukapheresis produced roughly between roughly 0.85 and 10 billion PBMCs. To increase sequencing depth and limit assay-specific biases, different laboratories used diverse techniques to prepare libraries and sequence TCR repertoires. To estimate repertoire size and how much clonotype sharing occurs between individuals, the study deeply sequenced the blood TCR repertoires of 5 or 6 healthy adults. Findings and caveats that apply to the study as a whole: When several donors were compared, the shared fraction of clonotypes was about 5.4% for naive CD4, less than 4% for naive CD8, roughly 2.3% for memory CD4, and 0.4% for memory CD8. Pairwise subsampling indicated that sequencing depth was expected to affect the degree of clonotype sharing among donors. The genetic and exposure-history diversity represented was limited by the small number of donors. Even with the large sequencing depth, rarefaction of the sorted-subset datasets indicated that sequencing was incomplete. Higher generation probabilities were observed for clonotypes shared by all four sorted-subset donors than for non-shared clonotypes. Naive subsets generally had larger estimated clonotype richness than memory subsets. Sampling was restricted to blood, and TCR repertoires in tissues likely differ from the TCR repertoires found in blood.

The donors were healthy, HIV-negative adults with no recently reported acute infections or vaccinations. Every donor was a Caucasian adult living in Nashville, Tennessee, USA. CD4+ T cells were enriched by magnetic negative selection, after which naive cells were positively selected on CD45RA and the negative fraction was taken as the memory subset. After blood collection by leukapheresis, PBMCs were isolated using Ficoll-Histopaque density gradient centrifugation and then cryopreserved in the vapor phase of liquid nitrogen. Purity and quantity of every magnetically sorted T cell population were checked by analytical flow cytometry. Each sorted fraction had its genomic DNA isolated and then quantified by UV absorbance on a Nanodrop 2000c. With regard to this clone: The antigen this receptor binds is unknown. No much larger clonotype is one base removed from it; base qualities were not supplied.

CDR1 and CDR2, per the germline V gene, are MNHNS and SASEGT. Counted from cysteine to phenylalanine, this CDR3 has 14 amino acids. Only the CDR3 DNA is retained, 42 bases long and in frame from the first base. The germline ends are 16 bases apart after V is trimmed by 6 bases and J by 5 bases. TCR CDR3 regions were amplified from genomic DNA by multiplex PCR using the deep immunoSEQ assay. For each cell subset, the extracted genomic DNA was distributed evenly across all wells of several immunoSEQ 96-well plates, and each plate served as one replicate. Each replicate PCR for sorted subsets received about 210 ng genomic DNA, equal to roughly 29,000 T cell genomes. Purified libraries were quantified with a Qubit 3.0 fluorometer, sized on a Bioanalyzer 2100, and re-quantified with the KAPA Library Quantification kit. Every immunoSEQ 96-well plate was sequenced on a dedicated single-read 150-cycle Illumina NextSeq 550 flow cell. The original pipeline was this. Because the immunoSEQ output included only junctional sequences and no quality scores, the filtering could not be the same as the filtering used for full-length reads. To assign V/J genes and CDR3, sequences were annotated using PyIR, a Python wrapper for IgBLAST v1.9, with IMGT germline references. Any read was removed if the V/J assignment was weak (E-value above 1e-6), the CDR3 was missing, or the read contained stop codons, out-of-frame junctions, or ambiguous translated residues. V3J clonotypes were defined by identical inferred V gene, J gene, and CDR3 amino acid sequence. To compute the percentage overlap between repertoires, the number of shared unique clonotypes was divided by the size of the smaller repertoire. Repertoire richness was assessed with RTK rarefaction, the Chao1 estimator, and Recon v2.1 estimates of unobserved clonotypes. For all TCRbeta clonotypes obtained by the gDNA method from four donors, generation probabilities were computed with OLGA. Here the immuneACCESS table is served through TCRdb, limited to in-frame sequences with V and J called. Missing clones are a known gap in these copies; in checked studies unresolved V genes cover under half, and the rest lacks a known reason. The D gene and trimming were derived from the DNA, and the V and J assignments and clone size from that table. Recorded for this sample are 2 million to 2.5 million clones; more than 85% of them occurred a single time. The ten largest clones represent about 0.37% of the sample.

This TCR came from a man younger than 35 in good health. Some clones in this sample may be carry-over from other donors' samples. Sequencing was done on a sample of naive CD4+ T cells from PBMCs. Taken with the paper, the label for cell subset or site translates to: CD45RA+ positively selected. This receptor chain uses TRBV6-1 and TRBJ1-1; D gene: possibly TRBD1, on 5 matching bases. Here the CDR3 is given as CASSPGREVTEAFF. The DNA sequence follows: TGTGCCAGCAGCCCGGGCAGGGAGGTAACTGAAGCTTTCTTT.